Below, 7 T cell receptor beta chains from the same sample are listed, as sequenced in a study of shared clonotypes between healthy human individuals. TCRdb's table, derived via immunoSEQ multiplex PCR, lists solely in-frame clones and lacks some. Among more than 400,000 clones listed, 90% to 97% were seen once. Sequencing was performed on naive CD4+ T cells sorted from blood. Subset meaning: CD45RA+ positively selected. Receptors originate from a woman under 40 in good health.

This clone has just a few counts. The rearrangement uses TRBV9 and TRBJ1-2; D not certain. The CDR3 loop spans 13 amino acids. The germline CDR1 and CDR2 sequences are SGDLS and YYNGEE. V lost 0 bases and J 3 bases, leaving 6 bases between the germline ends. CDR3 in amino acids: CASSVVADYGYTF. CDR3 coding DNA: TGTGCCAGCAGCGTAGTGGCCGACTATGGCTACACCTTC.

J is TRBJ2-1 and V is TRBV27, with 10 bases that match TRBD2. From germline, CDR1 is MNHEY and CDR2 SMNVEV (reference sequence). J lost 6 bases, V lost 5 bases, and 13 bases had no gene match. This CDR3 comprises 17 residues. The CDR3, as DNA: TGTGCCAGCAGTCCGACCCGCGGGACTAGCGTGGGCAATGAGCAGTTCTTC. This translates into CASSPTRGTSVGNEQFF.

This clone has only one observation. J is TRBJ1-5 and V is TRBV28, with 8 bases aligning to TRBD1. The CDR3 has 16 residues. The germline V gene has CDR1 MDHEN and CDR2 SYDVKM. V dropped 1 base and J dropped 7; count of bases not matched to a gene: 9. As DNA, the CDR3 is TGTGCCAGCAGTTTATCAGGGGGCTACCGGGGGCAGCCCCAGCATTTT. It specifies CASSLSGGYRGQPQHF.

This sequence joins TRBV7-9 and TRBJ1-4; D perhaps matches TRBD1 (5 bases). Deletions cut 6 bases from V and 7 bases from J, with 18 bases between. Germline V gives CDR1 SEHNR, CDR2 FQNEAQ (reference sequence). The CDR3 sequence is 15 residues long. The CDR3 is CASRDRGRVGEKLFF. The DNA of the CDR3 is TGTGCCAGCAGGGATAGGGGACGAGTGGGTGAAAAACTGTTTTTT.

The J gene is TRBJ2-1, the V gene TRBV7-8; the match to TRBD2 covers 11 bases. The CDR3 loop spans 16 amino acids. Germline values: CDR1 SGHVS, CDR2 FQNEAQ. Trimming cost V 1 base and J 4 bases; bases outside gene matches: 3. CDR3 bases: TGTGCCAGCAGCTTAGTTCGACTAGCGGGATACAATGAGCAGTTCTTC. This encodes CASSLVRLAGYNEQFF.

This chain connects TRBV18 to TRBJ2-3; maybe TRBD1 (5 bases). Germline V gives CDR1 KGHSH, CDR2 LQKENI. The CDR3 has 15 amino acids. V was pared by 2 bases and J by 0 bases, with 9 bases between. CDR3 bases: TGTGCCAGCTCACCATCAGGGATTAGCACAGATACGCAGTATTTT. As protein: CASSPSGISTDTQYF.

The J gene is TRBJ1-3, the V gene TRBV15; D perhaps matches TRBD1 (6 bases). The CDR3 sequence is 15 residues long. The germline V gene encodes CDR1 LNHNV and CDR2 YYDKDF (reference sequence). Trimming took 0 bases from V and 4 from J, leaving 10 bases between them. The CDR3 protein is CATSRDRTDGNTIYF. CDR3 nucleotide sequence: TGTGCCACCAGCAGAGATAGGACAGACGGAAACACCATATATTTT.